The sample holds many counts of the clone carrying this T cell receptor (beta chain). Germline values: CDR1 SGHRS, CDR2 YFSETQ. The CDR3 is 15 amino acids. V trimming: 4 bases; J trimming: 3 bases; junction bases outside the gene matches: 6. This entry is derived from a study of T cells after yellow fever vaccination. TCRdb reprocessed the 5' RACE reads with MiXCR, giving one entry per CDR3 protein. Among more than 200,000 distinct CDR3 sequences listed, over 3% were seen once. The receptor was isolated from a man between 18 and 29 years old who received the YFV17D yellow fever vaccine. The chain has TRBV5-1 and TRBJ1-4; TRBD1 aligns across 7 bases. The source material was PBMCs, sampled 15 days after the yellow fever booster vaccination. The CDR3 loop reads CASSETGKSNEKLFF. CDR3 in DNA: TGCGCCAGCAGCGAGACAGGGAAATCTAATGAAAAACTGTTTTTT. Using reference TRBV5-1 and TRBJ1-4 for the parts outside the CDR3, the full variable domain is KAGVTQTPRYLIKTRGQQVTLSCSPISGHRSVSWYQQTPGQGLQFLFEYFSETQRNKGNFPGRFSGRQFSNSRSEMNVSTLELGDSALYLCASSETGKSNEKLFFGSGTQLSVL.